These 27 T cell receptor beta chains were all obtained from the same sample, sequenced in a study of T-cell memory formation after mild COVID-19. TCRdb fed the 5' RACE reads into MiXCR, producing one record per CDR3 protein. The table has 98,000 or so distinct CDR3 sequences, about 18% seen once. The material sequenced was PBMCs or a T cell subset sorted from them (not recorded which). These receptors were collected from a man younger than 35 who had mild COVID-19 (a few samples of this study predate the infection). Cell type and time point are not known.

This clonotype was counted a few times. The V call is TRBV12-3 or TRBV12-4, the J call TRBJ1-3; TRBD1 matches 7 bases. J gave up 8 bases and V 6 bases, and 7 bases lay outside the gene matches. This CDR3 is built from 13 residues. Written as DNA, the CDR3 is TGTGCCAGCAGATTGACAGGGCCAGACACCATATATTTT. Amino acids: CASRLTGPDTIYF.

This clonotype turned up a few times. The chain employs TRBV3-1 and TRBJ1-1; TRBD1 is a possible D gene (6 bases). There are 14 residues in the CDR3. The V gene's germline CDR1 is LGHDT and CDR2 YNNKEL (reference sequence). V lost 4 bases and J lost 2, with 11 bases in between. The CDR3 sequence: CASSPDRINTEAFF. The CDR3 DNA follows: TGTGCCAGCAGCCCGGACAGAATTAACACTGAAGCTTTCTTT. Using reference TRBV3-1 and TRBJ1-1 for the parts outside the CDR3, the full variable domain is DTAVSQTPKYLVTQMGNDKSIKCEQNLGHDTMYWYKQDSKKFLKIMFSYNNKELIINETVPNRFSPKSPDKAHLNLHINSLELGDSAVYFCASSPDRINTEAFFGQGTRLTVV.

The CDR3 DNA reads as TGCAGCGTTGATTTTGGGACTAGCAGCTTCACAGATACGCAGTATTTT. Amino acids: CSVDFGTSSFTDTQYF. This chain joins TRBV29-1 and TRBJ2-3, with TRBD2 matching over 9 bases. This CDR3 is 16 amino acids long. V lost 3 bases to trimming and J lost 2 bases; unmatched junction nucleotides: 9. Germline CDR1 reads SQVTM; CDR2 reads ANQGSEA.

This clonotype was seen at least ten times. The gene calls are TRBV7-2 and TRBJ2-3; TRBD2 aligns across 14 bases. This CDR3 is 20 amino acids long. V lost 3 bases, J lost 0 bases, and 11 bases stayed unmatched. Looked up from germline, CDR1 is SGHTA and CDR2 is FQGNSA. The CDR3 region has the DNA TGTGCCAGCAGCTTTACCCCCAGGACTAGCGGGGGGCCCAGCACAGATACGCAGTATTTT. This sequence encodes CASSFTPRTSGGPSTDTQYF.

At least ten counts were recorded for this clonotype. This rearrangement joins TRBV28 to TRBJ2-7, with 7 bases lining up with TRBD1. V shed 6 bases and J 2 bases; nucleotides not matched to a gene: 4. Germline V CDR1 and CDR2: MDHEN, SYDVKM. This CDR3 has 13 residues. The CDR3 reads CASSPGQTYEQYF. CDR3 nucleotides: TGTGCCAGCAGCCCGGGACAGACCTACGAGCAGTACTTC.

This chain joins TRBV2 and TRBJ2-1, with 11 bases that match TRBD1. Germline CDR1 and CDR2: SNHLY and FYNNEI. V lost 10 bases, J lost 7 bases, and 6 bases stayed unmatched. This CDR3 is 13 amino acids long. The CDR3 loop reads CAMRDRGLNEQFF. The CDR3, as DNA: TGTGCCATGCGGGACAGGGGGTTGAATGAGCAGTTCTTC.

The genes are TRBV20-1 and TRBJ2-3; the match to TRBD2 covers 12 bases. Unmatched junction bases numbered 4, after V lost 5 bases and J lost 4 bases. In germline, CDR1 is DFQATT, CDR2 SNEGSKA (reference sequence). The CDR3 totals 14 residues. CDR3 DNA sequence: TGCAGTGCTCCTAGCGGGGGGGCCTCAGATACGCAGTATTTT. It yields the protein CSAPSGGASDTQYF.

This clonotype was seen ten or more times. This chain links TRBV5-1 with TRBJ2-3; D might be TRBD1 (6 bases). Germline CDR1 SGHRS, CDR2 YFSETQ. V was shortened by 4 bases and J by 5 bases, with 14 bases between the two germline ends. The CDR3 runs 14 residues. The CDR3 coding sequence is TGCGCCAGCAGCCCCTTACAGGGAGAAGATACGCAGTATTTT. It encodes CASSPLQGEDTQYF.

This clonotype was observed a handful of times. The chain carries TRBV20-1 and TRBJ2-3; 10 bases match TRBD2. Looked up from germline, CDR1 is DFQATT and CDR2 is SNEGSKA (reference sequence). The CDR3 length is 15 residues. The ends lost 6 bases at V and 3 bases at J; junction bases unmatched: 9. The CDR3 sequence: CSAPIAGGGTDTQYF. CDR3 in DNA: TGCAGTGCCCCAATAGCGGGGGGCGGGACAGATACGCAGTATTTT.

The chain is built from TRBV7-6 and TRBJ2-7; 10 nucleotides match TRBD2. The CDR3 contains 15 residues. The germline gives CDR1 SGHVS, CDR2 FNYEAQ. V trimming: 4 bases; J trimming: 5 bases; junction bases outside the gene matches: 8. The CDR3 DNA reads as TGTGCCAGCAGCTCTCAGCGGGGGGGCCTCAACGAGCAGTACTTC. Protein: CASSSQRGGLNEQYF.

The rearrangement joins TRBV9 to TRBJ2-5; D not certain. The CDR3 has 14 amino acids. Germline V gene data show CDR1 as SGDLS and CDR2 as YYNGEE. V was pared by 2 bases and J by 1 base, with 9 bases between. The CDR3 protein is CASSVWATQETQYF. The CDR3 DNA follows: TGTGCCAGCAGCGTTTGGGCCACCCAAGAGACCCAGTACTTC.

This chain links TRBV18 with TRBJ1-2; 8 bases are shared with TRBD1. Germline-derived CDR1 and CDR2 are KGHSH and LQKENI. The CDR3 covers 14 residues. V trimming: 6 bases; J trimming: 3 bases; junction bases outside the gene matches: 6. The CDR3 region has the DNA TGTGCCAGCTCCCAAACAGGGGGAGACTATGGCTACACCTTC. It yields the protein CASSQTGGDYGYTF.

This chain connects TRBV28 to TRBJ2-2, with TRBD2 as a possible D gene (5 bases). In germline, CDR1 is MDHEN, CDR2 SYDVKM. V lost 11 bases to trimming and J lost 4 bases, with 14 bases between them. The CDR3 consists of 13 residues. For the CDR3, the DNA is TGTGCCGCTTCGAGGGTGACCACCGGGGAGCTGTTTTTT. Protein product: CAASRVTTGELFF.

The table lists this clonotype with many counts. V is TRBV28 and J is TRBJ1-6; TRBD1 is a possible D gene (6 bases). Looked up from germline, CDR1 is MDHEN and CDR2 is SYDVKM. V lost 6 bases and J lost 6, with 15 bases in between. The CDR3 totals 15 residues. Here the CDR3 reads CASSPMGALNSPLHF. The CDR3 DNA follows: TGTGCCAGCAGCCCGATGGGGGCGCTTAATTCACCCCTCCACTTT. Looking up the rest from reference TRBV28 and TRBJ1-6 gives the full variable domain: DVKVTQSSRYLVKRTGEKVFLECVQDMDHENMFWYRQDPGLGLRLIYFSYDVKMKEKGDIPEGYSVSREKKERFSLILESASTNQTSMYLCASSPMGALNSPLHFGNGTRLTVT.

Only a few counts were recorded for this clonotype. The chain is built from TRBV6-1 and TRBJ2-2, with a possible D match to TRBD1 (5 bases). CDR1 is MNHNS, CDR2 SASEGT, per germline. The CDR3 covers 12 residues. V shed 2 bases and J shed 9 bases, with 7 bases lying between them. CDR3 sequence (DNA): TGTGCCAGCAGTGAAAGGGGCCGGGAGCTGTTTTTT. Encoded protein: CASSERGRELFF.

The rearrangement uses TRBV6-5 and TRBJ2-2; D not certain. Germline lookup yields CDR1 MNHEY and CDR2 SVGAGI. V lost 3 bases to trimming and J lost 7 bases, with 6 bases between them. This CDR3 comprises 12 residues. Written as DNA, the CDR3 is TGTGCCAGCAGTTATGGGATCGGGGAGCTGTTTTTT. Its protein product is CASSYGIGELFF.

The chain has TRBV5-1 and TRBJ2-1, with D perhaps given as TRBD1 or TRBD2 (6 bases each). The germline V and J ends were trimmed by 0 bases and 2 bases, with 12 bases remaining between them. This CDR3 contains 16 residues. Germline V gene data show CDR1 as SGHRS and CDR2 as YFSETQ. CDR3 bases: TGCGCCAGCAGCTTGGGGGGGGCCGGGACCTACAATGAGCAGTTCTTC. Translated, it gives CASSLGGAGTYNEQFF.

The chain employs TRBV10-1 and TRBJ2-7; 9 nucleotides line up with TRBD2. There are 16 residues in the CDR3. Germline CDR1 and CDR2: WNHNN and SYGVQD (reference sequence). The J segment lost 1 base and the V segment lost 2 bases, leaving 6 bases of the junction unmatched. The chain's CDR3 is CASSEDPSGVSYEQYF. Here the CDR3 DNA reads TGCGCCAGCAGTGAGGACCCTAGCGGGGTTTCCTACGAGCAGTACTTC.

The rearrangement links TRBV20-1 to TRBJ2-2, with D tentatively TRBD1 (6 bases). This CDR3 is 14 amino acids long. From germline, CDR1 is DFQATT and CDR2 SNEGSKA (reference sequence). V was shortened by 3 bases and J by 5 bases, with 13 bases between the two germline ends. The CDR3 protein is CSASRRQGTGELFF. The CDR3 nucleotides are TGCAGTGCTAGTCGACGGCAGGGGACCGGGGAGCTGTTTTTT.

V and J are TRBV4-3 and TRBJ2-3, with 10 nucleotides matching TRBD2. Trimming cost V 1 base and J 1 base; bases outside gene matches: 2. Germline V gene sequence: CDR1 LGHNA, CDR2 YSLEER. The CDR3 runs 16 residues. The CDR3 reads CASSQVGTSGTDTQYF. The CDR3 DNA reads as TGCGCCAGCAGCCAAGTGGGGACTAGCGGCACAGATACGCAGTATTTT.

This clonotype was picked up a small number of times. This sequence joins TRBV5-1 and TRBJ2-1, with 12 bases fitting TRBD2. The CDR3 is made up of 15 amino acids. V gave up 4 bases and J gave up 6 bases; unmatched junction bases: 5. Germline assignment: CDR1 SGHRS and CDR2 YFSETQ. CDR3 nucleotide sequence: TGCGCCAGCAGCGCCACGACTAGCGGGGGCAATGAGCAGTTCTTC. This encodes CASSATTSGGNEQFF.

This clonotype appeared a few times. V is TRBV7-9 and J is TRBJ2-3; D call uncertain. The V gene lost 1 base and the J gene lost 0 bases, with 8 bases spanning the gap. In germline, CDR1 is SEHNR, CDR2 FQNEAQ (reference sequence). This CDR3 has 15 residues. The CDR3 is CASSLVGYSTDTQYF. The CDR3 DNA is TGTGCCAGCAGCTTAGTCGGTTATAGCACAGATACGCAGTATTTT. Full variable domain (remainder filled in from reference TRBV7-9 and TRBJ2-3): DTGVSQNPRHKITKRGQNVTFRCDPISEHNRLYWYRQTLGQGPEFLTYFQNEAQLEKSRLLSDRFSAERPKGSFSTLEIQRTEQGDSAMYLCASSLVGYSTDTQYFGPGTRLTVL.

J is TRBJ2-2 and V is TRBV11-3; TRBD1 is a possible D gene (6 bases). V dropped 5 bases and J dropped 3 bases, with 10 bases sitting between them. The germline CDR1 and CDR2 sequences are SGHNT and YENEEA. The CDR3 has 14 residues. CDR3 loop: CASSGTPHTGELFF. CDR3 nucleotides: TGTGCCAGCAGCGGGACACCTCACACCGGGGAGCTGTTTTTT.

This chain links TRBV6-5 with TRBJ1-1, with 7 bases lining up with TRBD1. The CDR3 runs 17 residues. The V segment lost 6 bases and the J segment 0 bases; nucleotides outside the gene matches: 13. CDR1 is MNHEY, CDR2 SVGAGI, per germline. CDR3 DNA sequence: TGTGCCAGCAGCAGGGGGATCGGCCAGGAAATGAACACTGAAGCTTTCTTT. Its translation is CASSRGIGQEMNTEAFF.

The chain joins TRBV12-3 or TRBV12-4 to TRBJ1-1; 7 bases match TRBD1. Germline trimming cut 5 bases from V and 5 bases from J; bases unmatched to any gene: 5. This CDR3 has 13 residues. The chain's CDR3 is CASSATGRTEAFF. Here the CDR3 DNA reads TGTGCCAGCAGTGCGACAGGGCGGACTGAAGCTTTCTTT.

This clonotype was seen more than once but under ten times. V usage is TRBV5-1 and J usage is TRBJ2-1; D may correspond to TRBD1 or TRBD2 (5 bases each). The CDR3 covers 15 residues. Germline CDR1 SGHRS, CDR2 YFSETQ. Trimming took off 0 bases at V and 5 bases at J, with 12 bases between the two ends. The CDR3 region has the DNA TGCGCCAGCAGCTTGGTACAGGCGGGCCACAATGAGCAGTTCTTC. It codes for CASSLVQAGHNEQFF.

The chain employs TRBV15 and TRBJ1-4; D not resolved. Germline assignment: CDR1 LNHNV and CDR2 YYDKDF (reference sequence). The CDR3 consists of 13 residues. Deletions cut 4 bases from V and 8 bases from J, with 11 bases between. CDR3 amino acids: CATSKMGGEKLFF. In DNA form, the CDR3 reads TGTGCCACCAGCAAGATGGGTGGGGAAAAACTGTTTTTT.